A single sample is the source of the 10 T cell receptor beta chains below, sequenced in a study of blood T cell repertoires in COVID-19. The assay was immunoSEQ multiplex PCR, and TCRdb's table has in-frame clones only and misses some. The sample records 150,000 to 200,000 clones, 70% to 85% being singletons. Sequenced input: peripheral blood. These receptors were collected from a man aged 60 to 75 who had recovered from COVID-19.

CDR3 in DNA: TGTGCCTGGAAAGGGGGAACTAATGAAAAACTGTTTTTT. Residues: CAWKGGTNEKLFF. V usage is TRBV30 and J usage is TRBJ1-4, with D perhaps matching TRBD1 (6 bases). Germline V CDR1 and CDR2: GTSNPN, SVGIG (reference sequence). The CDR3 sequence is 13 residues long. The germline V and J ends were trimmed by 4 bases and 1 base, with 7 bases remaining between them.

CDR3 region: CASSIATQPQHF. In nucleotides, the CDR3 is TGTGCCAGTAGTATAGCTACCCAGCCCCAGCATTTT. This chain connects TRBV19 to TRBJ1-5; no clear D. Germline loops: CDR1 LNHDA, CDR2 SQIVND (reference sequence). The CDR3 contains 12 residues. The V gene lost 1 base and the J gene lost 7 bases, with 5 bases spanning the gap.

The rearrangement links TRBV5-5 to TRBJ1-6, with TRBD1 identical over 9 bases. Germline V gives CDR1 SGHKS, CDR2 YYEKEE (reference sequence). The CDR3 is made up of 15 amino acids. The V and J ends lost 4 bases and 7 bases, in that order; junction bases with no gene match: 6. The CDR3 sequence: CASSPAGTGNSPLHF. CDR3 DNA: TGTGCCAGCAGCCCAGCCGGGACAGGGAATTCACCCCTCCACTTT.

There are a few counts of this clone. This rearrangement joins TRBV10-3 to TRBJ2-1; 8 nucleotides agree with TRBD1. Germline CDR1 ENHRY, CDR2 SYGVKD. V shed 5 bases and J 9 bases; nucleotides not matched to a gene: 15. The length of the CDR3 is 16 residues. The CDR3 DNA reads as TGTGCCATCAGTCGCGGGGACAGGCAACAACGGGGTGAGCAGTTCTTC. Residues: CAISRGDRQQRGEQFF.

This rearrangement joins TRBV12-5 to TRBJ1-1; D perhaps matches TRBD1 (6 bases). In germline, CDR1 is LGHNT, CDR2 FRNRAP. V shed 5 bases and J shed 2 bases, with 12 bases lying between them. The CDR3 totals 14 residues. CDR3 in amino acids: CASGSYRENTEAFF. CDR3 sequence (DNA): TGTGCTAGTGGTAGCTACAGGGAAAACACTGAAGCTTTCTTT.

The V gene is TRBV24-1, the J gene TRBJ2-3, with D perhaps TRBD1 (6 bases). Germline lookup yields CDR1 KGHDR and CDR2 SFDVKD. Trimming shortened V by 3 bases and J by 2 bases, and 8 bases separated the two germline ends. The CDR3 extends over 14 amino acids. The CDR3 reads CATSDPGHTDTQYF. CDR3 DNA sequence: TGTGCCACCAGTGATCCGGGACACACAGATACGCAGTATTTT.

This clone was seen only a few times. The chain links TRBV4-3 to TRBJ1-5; 8 nucleotides match TRBD1. The CDR3 has 15 residues. Unmatched junction bases numbered 4, after V lost 2 bases and J lost 4 bases. Germline V gene data show CDR1 as LGHNA and CDR2 as YSLEER. In DNA, the CDR3 is TGCGCCAGCAGCCAATCAGGACAGGGTAATCAGCCCCAGCATTTT. Translation: CASSQSGQGNQPQHF.

In this sample, this clone turned up a few times. The gene calls are TRBV7-9 and TRBJ2-1; TRBD1 matches at 8 bases. V shed 5 bases, J shed 5 bases, and the junction held 11 bases outside the gene matches. The CDR3 is 16 residues long. Germline CDR1 and CDR2: SEHNR and FQNEAQ (reference sequence). The CDR3 bases are TGTGCCAGCAGCCGAGTCACAGGGGGTTACGACAATGAGCAGTTCTTC. This sequence encodes CASSRVTGGYDNEQFF.

The rearrangement joins TRBV19 to TRBJ1-2; 7 positions match TRBD1. The CDR3 is 13 amino acids. Germline loops: CDR1 LNHDA, CDR2 SQIVND (reference sequence). Trimming took 4 bases from V and 2 from J; bases not matched to a gene: 1. The CDR3 protein is CASSTGQNYGYTF. The DNA of the CDR3 is TGTGCCAGTAGTACGGGACAGAACTATGGCTACACCTTC.

V and J are TRBV7-9 and TRBJ1-5, with D hard to call. The CDR3 contains 13 residues. Trimming shortened V by 3 bases and J by 3 bases, and 6 bases separated the two germline ends. Per germline, CDR1 SEHNR and CDR2 FQNEAQ (reference sequence). CDR3 in amino acids: CASSLSVNQPQHF. The CDR3 DNA follows: TGTGCCAGCAGCTTGTCAGTCAATCAGCCCCAGCATTTT.